Each of the 14 T cell receptor beta chains below was sequenced from the same sample in a study of cytomegalovirus exposure and HLA in healthy donors (TCRdb year 2017). Library creation used the immunoSEQ multiplex PCR assay. For the multiplex PCR, a mixture combining 60 forward primers for TCR Vbeta segments and 13 reverse primers for TCR Jbeta segments was used. Held by TCRdb, this immuneACCESS table contains in-frame sequences only and omits some clones. Under half of the omission traces to an unresolved V gene where checked; the cause of the rest is unknown. The sample table lists hundreds of thousands of clones, roughly 83% of them with a count of one. The leading ten clones occupy roughly 0.66% of the sample. Sequencing was performed on PBMCs. The receptors derive from a boy younger than 10 in good health and CMV-seronegative.

The gene calls are TRBV15 and TRBJ2-7; D unresolved. The V end was cut by 8 bases, the J end by 3 bases, with 14 bases between. The germline gives CDR1 LNHNV, CDR2 YYDKDF (reference sequence). The CDR3 consists of 13 residues. The CDR3 loop is CATELERGYEQYF. CDR3 DNA sequence: TGTGCCACCGAGCTCGAGCGTGGCTACGAGCAGTACTTC.

The CDR3 DNA sequence: TGTGCCAGCAGCTTGGGGGCGGGCGAGCAGTACTTC. Amino acids: CASSLGAGEQYF. The chain links TRBV13 to TRBJ2-7; D perhaps matches TRBD1 (6 bases). Trimming shortened V by 3 bases and J by 6 bases, and 9 bases separated the two germline ends. The CDR3 totals 12 residues. Germline CDR1 and CDR2: PRHDT and FYEKMQ (reference sequence).

This clone appeared a few times. This sequence joins TRBV6-5 and TRBJ2-7; no reliable D call. The CDR3 is 13 amino acids. The germline CDR1 and CDR2 sequences are MNHEY and SVGAGI. V was trimmed by 0 bases and J by 3 bases, leaving 6 bases between them. The CDR3 here is CASSYSTYYEQYF. DNA of the CDR3: TGTGCCAGCAGTTACTCTACCTACTACGAGCAGTACTTC.

This sequence joins TRBV6-1 and TRBJ2-7, with D perhaps TRBD2 (6 bases). CDR1 is MNHNS, CDR2 SASEGT, per germline. Trimming stripped 6 bases from V and 5 bases from J, with 17 bases between. This CDR3 contains 14 residues. CDR3 nucleotides: TGTGCCAGCAGCCGGACTGGAGGGGTCCACGAGCAGTACTTC. Translated: CASSRTGGVHEQYF.

The CDR3 DNA reads as TGTGCCAGTAGCCACACCTTACCCCGGGACAGTGTCTACGAGCAGTACTTC. The encoded protein is CASSHTLPRDSVYEQYF. The chain carries TRBV19 and TRBJ2-7, with 7 nucleotides matching TRBD1. The CDR3 sequence is 17 residues long. After removal of 6 bases from V and 3 bases from J, the junction contained 17 bases not matched to a gene. Germline V CDR1 and CDR2: LNHDA, SQIVND (reference sequence).

The rearrangement uses TRBV11-2 and TRBJ2-7; D unresolved. This CDR3 has 13 amino acids. Trimming cost V 5 bases and J 2 bases, with 10 bases left between them. Per the germline V gene, CDR1 is SGHAT and CDR2 is FQNNGV. CDR3 coding DNA: TGTGCCAGCAGCCAAACGGTAACCTACGAGCAGTACTTC. Residues: CASSQTVTYEQYF.

This chain links TRBV10-2 with TRBJ2-3; 7 bases are a match to TRBD1. J lost 6 bases, V lost 4 bases, and 13 bases had no gene match. The CDR3 spans 16 residues. CDR1 is WSHSY, CDR2 SAAADI, per germline. In nucleotides, the CDR3 is TGCGCCAGCAGTGGGCGACAGGGCCCCTTTGTGGATACGCAGTATTTT. Translation gives CASSGRQGPFVDTQYF.

The DNA of the CDR3 is TGTGCCAGTAGTCCTGGGCTAAACTCCTACAATGAGCAGTTCTTC. Translated, it gives CASSPGLNSYNEQFF. The gene calls are TRBV19 and TRBJ2-1; D gene unclear. CDR1 and CDR2 from the germline V gene are LNHDA and SQIVND (reference sequence). The CDR3 loop spans 15 amino acids. Trimming shortened V by 5 bases and J by 0 bases, and 11 bases separated the two germline ends.

The chain recombines TRBV27 with TRBJ1-1; tentatively, D is TRBD1 (6 bases). V lost 2 bases and J lost 0, with 13 bases in between. Germline lookup yields CDR1 MNHEY and CDR2 SMNVEV (reference sequence). There are 16 residues in the CDR3. Here the CDR3 reads CASSLGFWDMNTEAFF. The CDR3 DNA follows: TGTGCCAGCAGTTTAGGGTTCTGGGACATGAACACTGAAGCTTTCTTT.

The chain joins TRBV30 to TRBJ1-1; unclear D gene. The CDR3 consists of 12 residues. The germline gives CDR1 GTSNPN, CDR2 SVGIG (reference sequence). The V gene lost 8 bases and the J gene lost 3 bases, with 13 bases spanning the gap. DNA for the CDR3: TGTGCCCATGAGCGGTTGGACACTGAAGCTTTCTTT. Translated: CAHERLDTEAFF.

The chain recombines TRBV7-9 with TRBJ1-1, with 9 bases that match TRBD1. Trimming cost V 5 bases and J 6 bases; bases outside gene matches: 7. CDR3 length: 14 amino acids. CDR1 and CDR2 from the germline V gene are SEHNR and FQNEAQ (reference sequence). As DNA, the CDR3 is TGTGCCAGCAGCCCCGGGACAGGGAAGCCTGAAGCTTTCTTT. It specifies CASSPGTGKPEAFF.

The chain is built from TRBV11-2 and TRBJ1-1; D not certain. Germline V gives CDR1 SGHAT, CDR2 FQNNGV. There are 13 residues in the CDR3. Trimming cost V 5 bases and J 8 bases, with 15 bases left between them. CDR3 sequence: CASSPPWRAEAFF. DNA for the CDR3: TGTGCCAGCAGCCCGCCCTGGCGGGCCGAAGCTTTCTTT.

The CDR3 nucleotides are TGTGCCAGCAGACCGGACAGGCGCTCCTATAATTCACCCCTCCACTTT. As protein: CASRPDRRSYNSPLHF. This rearrangement joins TRBV7-8 to TRBJ1-6; 7 positions match TRBD1. The germline CDR1 and CDR2 sequences are SGHVS and FQNEAQ. This CDR3 has 16 amino acids. After removal of 6 bases from V and 0 bases from J, the junction contained 5 bases not matched to a gene.

This clone is a singleton in its sample. V usage is TRBV6-4 and J usage is TRBJ2-7; D unresolved. From germline, CDR1 is MRHNA and CDR2 SNTAGT. This CDR3 region has 15 residues. Deletions cut 5 bases from V and 3 bases from J, with 17 bases between. The CDR3 here is CASSCAPRRFYEQYF. DNA of the CDR3: TGTGCCAGCAGTTGCGCTCCCCGCCGATTCTACGAGCAGTACTTC.